Sequencing of this T cell receptor beta chain was carried out in a study of cytotoxic CD8 clonotypes in ibrutinib-treated CLL. The CDR3 contains 14 residues. Germline loops: CDR1 MNHEY, CDR2 SMNVEV (reference sequence). Trimming shortened V by 0 bases and J by 8 bases, and 11 bases separated the two germline ends. Clones were sequenced by immunoSEQ multiplex PCR, and TCRdb holds only the in-frame ones, with some missing. The profile shows around 310,000 clones, about 77% of them singletons. The V gene is TRBV27, the J gene TRBJ2-1; perhaps TRBD2 as D (6 bases). The sequence came from a human donor with chronic lymphocytic leukemia. The sample was PBMCs, taken before ibrutinib treatment. Here the CDR3 DNA reads TGTGCCAGCAGTTTATCTCTAGCGTTCGATGAGCAGTTCTTC. This encodes CASSLSLAFDEQFF.